Following are 23 T cell receptor beta chains from one sample sequenced in a study of T cell repertoires in cytomegalovirus infection. Their antigens remain unidentified. From the reads, TCRdb called clonotypes with MiXCR, one entry per CDR3 protein. This table holds approximately 910,000 distinct CDR3 sequences, around 31% found once. The source was cultured CD8+ T cells from PBMCs, collected from culture after CMV antigen stimulation. The receptors stem from a human donor in good health (CMV status not recorded). Some clones in this sample may be carry-over from other donors' samples.

This clonotype occurred many times. The chain has TRBV4-1 and TRBJ1-1; D is unclear. The germline V gene has CDR1 MGHRA and CDR2 YSYEKL. The ends were cut back, 2 bases at V and 1 base at J, with 5 bases in the middle. This CDR3 is built from 13 residues. The CDR3 protein is CASSQRSNTEAFF. CDR3 nucleotides: TGCGCCAGCAGCCAACGTTCGAACACTGAAGCTTTCTTT.

V gene TRBV2 combines with J gene TRBJ2-7; TRBD1 aligns across 7 bases. Germline CDR1 and CDR2: SNHLY and FYNNEI. V trimming: 10 bases; J trimming: 0 bases; junction bases outside the gene matches: 6. CDR3 length equals 13 residues. The CDR3 is CAIQGQPSYEQYF. The CDR3 DNA sequence: TGTGCCATACAGGGACAGCCCTCCTACGAGCAGTACTTC.

This clonotype was counted only a few times. The chain couples TRBV4-2 to TRBJ1-1; the D is unclear. Germline CDR1 LGHNA, CDR2 YNFKEQ. The length of the CDR3 is 17 residues. Trimming pared 3 bases from V and 4 bases from J, leaving 21 bases between. CDR3 amino acids: CASSHRVVEPGSTEAFF. The CDR3 DNA is TGTGCCAGCAGCCATAGGGTAGTTGAGCCCGGAAGCACTGAAGCTTTCTTT.

This clonotype has at least ten counts. The chain carries TRBV7-6 and TRBJ1-2, with D perhaps matching TRBD1 (6 bases). The CDR3 runs 16 residues. CDR1 is SGHVS, CDR2 FNYEAQ, per germline. V lost 4 bases, J lost 0 bases, and 15 bases lay in between. In nucleotides, the CDR3 is TGTGCCAGCAGCTCCGCCGGGACACTGACTAACTATGGCTACACCTTC. Translated: CASSSAGTLTNYGYTF. The variable domain in full, completed from reference TRBV7-6 and TRBJ1-2, reads GAGVSQSPRYKVTKRGQDVALRCDPISGHVSLYWYRQALGQGPEFLTYFNYEAQQDKSGLPNDRFSAERPEGSISTLTIQRTEQRDSAMYRCASSSAGTLTNYGYTFGSGTRLTVV.

This clonotype has a count of ten or more. The V gene is TRBV7-3, the J gene TRBJ2-5; D gene uncertain. The V and J ends lost 5 bases and 1 base respectively, with 11 bases between them. CDR1 SGHTA and CDR2 FQGTGA come from the germline V gene. The CDR3 totals 14 residues. CDR3 in amino acids: CASSPWHSQETQYF. DNA of the CDR3: TGTGCCAGCAGCCCCTGGCACAGCCAAGAGACCCAGTACTTC.

The J gene is TRBJ1-2, the V gene TRBV13, with D possibly TRBD1 on 6 matching bases. Deletions cut 0 bases from V and 0 bases from J, with 14 bases between. From germline, CDR1 is PRHDT and CDR2 FYEKMQ (reference sequence). The CDR3 loop spans 17 amino acids. CDR3 protein: CASSLGRQARPNYGYTF. The CDR3 nucleotides are TGTGCCAGCAGCTTAGGTAGACAGGCCCGTCCTAACTATGGCTACACCTTC.

The V call is TRBV6-1, the J call TRBJ2-7, with D hard to call. Germline V lookup: CDR1 MNHNS, CDR2 SASEGT. CDR3 length equals 15 residues. For the CDR3, the DNA is TGTGTCAGCAGAGGCGGCAGGAACAGCTCCTACGAGCAGTACGTC. This encodes CVSRGGRNSSYEQYV.

This clonotype has a handful of counts. V gene TRBV7-2 combines with J gene TRBJ2-5, with D possibly being TRBD2 (7 bases). From germline, CDR1 is SGHTA and CDR2 FQGNSA. V was pared by 1 base and J by 5 bases, with 17 bases between. The CDR3 is 16 amino acids. Here the CDR3 DNA reads TGTGCCAGCAGCTTAGAAGGCGGGGGCCGGTGGGAGACCCAGTACTTC. Its translation: CASSLEGGGRWETQYF. Full variable domain (missing parts from reference TRBV7-2 and TRBJ2-5): GAGVSQSPSNKVTEKGKDVELRCDPISGHTALYWYRQSLGQGLEFLIYFQGNSAPDKSGLPSDRFSAERTGGSVSTLTIQRTQQEDSAVYLCASSLEGGGRWETQYFGPGTRLLVL.

The genes are TRBV20-1 and TRBJ1-2, with D possibly TRBD1 on 5 matching bases. The CDR3 has 17 amino acids. The germline V gene encodes CDR1 DFQATT and CDR2 SNEGSKA (reference sequence). V was cut by 0 bases and J by 7 bases, with 24 bases left in between. In nucleotides, the CDR3 is TGCAGTGCTAGAGATGTCCGGGACCCAGTGCATCGTCTTGGCTACACCTTC. This gives the protein CSARDVRDPVHRLGYTF.

The sample holds many counts of this clonotype. CDR3 sequence (DNA): TGTGCCAGCACTTACCGGACTAGCGGGGACATCAAAAACATTCAGTACTTC. Its translation: CASTYRTSGDIKNIQYF. The chain couples TRBV7-2 to TRBJ2-4; 12 bases line up with TRBD2. Looked up from germline, CDR1 is SGHTA and CDR2 is FQGNSA. The CDR3 is 17 residues long. With V trimmed by 7 bases and J by 3 bases, 10 bases remained unmatched.

Many counts were recorded for this clonotype. The chain couples TRBV7-8 to TRBJ1-1; D uncertain. Germline CDR1 SGHVS, CDR2 FQNEAQ. The length of the CDR3 is 12 residues. V gave up 0 bases and J gave up 6 bases, with 5 bases separating them. This CDR3 reads CASSLAEAEAFF. The CDR3 region has the DNA TGTGCCAGCAGCTTAGCGGAGGCTGAAGCTTTCTTT. Full variable domain (missing parts from reference TRBV7-8 and TRBJ1-1): GAGVSQSPRYKVAKRGQDVALRCDPISGHVSLFWYQQALGQGPEFLTYFQNEAQLDKSGLPSDRFFAERPEGSVSTLKIQRTQQEDSAVYLCASSLAEAEAFFGQGTRLTVV.

The V gene is TRBV7-6, the J gene TRBJ1-1; the D is unclear. This CDR3 is built from 19 residues. The ends were cut back, 1 base at V and 0 bases at J, with 21 bases in the middle. Germline V gene sequence: CDR1 SGHVS, CDR2 FNYEAQ. CDR3 nucleotide sequence: TGTGCCAGCAGCTTAGATAGCCCTGGGATAGGTAGGATGAACACTGAAGCTTTCTTT. This codes for CASSLDSPGIGRMNTEAFF.

As DNA, the CDR3 is TGTGCCAGCAGCTTAGAGCACAGGATTACCTACGAGCAGTACTTC. This gives the protein CASSLEHRITYEQYF. The chain combines TRBV7-2 with TRBJ2-7, with TRBD1 as a possible D gene (5 bases). The CDR3 covers 15 residues. CDR1 and CDR2 from the germline V gene are SGHTA and FQGNSA. Trimming removed 1 base at V and 2 bases at J, with 12 bases between.

This clonotype was counted at least ten times. CDR3 sequence (DNA): TGTGCCAGCAGCCTACAGAGAGCGGGGATCAATGAGCAGTTCTTC. It codes for CASSLQRAGINEQFF. This chain connects TRBV7-6 to TRBJ2-1, with 7 bases aligning to TRBD2. Trimming removed 5 bases from V and 6 bases from J; junction bases left unmatched: 10. Germline CDR1 SGHVS, CDR2 FNYEAQ. The CDR3 runs to 15 residues.

This clonotype was counted at least ten times. The rearrangement uses TRBV7-8 and TRBJ2-7; D might be TRBD1 or TRBD2, each matching 5 bases. Germline V gene lookup returns CDR1 SGHVS and CDR2 FQNEAQ. The ends were cut back, 1 base at V and 5 bases at J, with 9 bases in the middle. The CDR3 runs 13 residues. The CDR3 loop reads CASSLEWGNEQYF. Written as DNA, the CDR3 is TGTGCCAGCAGCTTAGAATGGGGGAACGAGCAGTACTTC.

This clonotype has ten or more counts. The chain employs TRBV7-2 and TRBJ2-1; 13 nucleotides line up with TRBD2. V dropped 5 bases and J dropped 4; count of bases not matched to a gene: 17. This CDR3 contains 20 residues. Germline values: CDR1 SGHTA, CDR2 FQGNSA. The CDR3 spells CASSGLAGDLLLLGYNEQFF. CDR3 nucleotide sequence: TGTGCCAGCAGCGGACTAGCGGGGGACCTATTGCTCCTAGGGTACAATGAGCAGTTCTTC.

V gene TRBV7-3 combines with J gene TRBJ2-1, with 9 positions matching TRBD2. In germline, CDR1 is SGHTA, CDR2 FQGTGA. V shed 0 bases, J shed 8 bases, and the junction held 5 bases outside the gene matches. CDR3 length: 15 amino acids. CDR3 nucleotides: TGTGCCAGCAGCTTAACTGGCGGGGGGGTCTATGAGCAGTTCTTC. This encodes CASSLTGGGVYEQFF.

V usage is TRBV7-8 and J usage is TRBJ2-7; possibly TRBD2 for D (5 bases). V lost 0 bases, J lost 7 bases, and 10 bases lay in between. The CDR3 loop spans 13 amino acids. The V gene's germline CDR1 is SGHVS and CDR2 FQNEAQ. The CDR3 DNA is TGTGCCAGCAGCTTAGCGGTGGGAGCGGAGCAGTACTTC. Translation gives CASSLAVGAEQYF. Based on the CDR3 plus reference TRBV7-8 and TRBJ2-7, the full variable domain is GAGVSQSPRYKVAKRGQDVALRCDPISGHVSLFWYQQALGQGPEFLTYFQNEAQLDKSGLPSDRFFAERPEGSVSTLKIQRTQQEDSAVYLCASSLAVGAEQYFGPGTRLTVT.

With respect to this clonotype: A read error may account for a junction end that differs from germline. This chain connects TRBV6-8 to TRBJ2-3; 7 positions agree with TRBD2. Germline CDR1 is MNHGY and CDR2 is SAAAGT. The CDR3 is 17 amino acids. The DNA of the CDR3 is TGTGCCAACAGTTCCCCGGCGGAGCGGGGAATCACAGATACGCAGTATTTT. It translates to CANSSPAERGITDTQYF.

This clonotype was seen only a few times. The V call is TRBV7-9, the J call TRBJ2-4; D is unclear. This CDR3 is 14 amino acids long. Germline V gene data show CDR1 as SEHNR and CDR2 as FQNEAQ (reference sequence). V dropped 1 base and J dropped 9 bases, with 13 bases sitting between them. CDR3 sequence (DNA): TGTGCCAGCAGCTTAGATCGGACCAGGCGCATTCAGTACTTC. This encodes CASSLDRTRRIQYF.

The chain recombines TRBV27 with TRBJ1-2, with TRBD1 as a possible D gene (5 bases). V lost 0 bases and J lost 7, with 15 bases in between. Germline V gives CDR1 MNHEY, CDR2 SMNVEV (reference sequence). This CDR3 has 15 residues. The chain's CDR3 is CASSLSMQGLAGYTF. The DNA of the CDR3 is TGTGCCAGCAGTTTATCTATGCAGGGTCTTGCTGGCTACACCTTC.

With respect to this clonotype: One end of the junction does not line up with germline, which may come from a read error. The V and J genes are TRBV7-4 and TRBJ1-1, with D perhaps TRBD1 (5 bases). CDR3 size: 13 residues. CDR1 is SGHVT, CDR2 SQSDAQ, per germline. The CDR3 bases are TGTGCCAACAGCTTTCGGGGCAACACTGAAGCTTTCTTT. Its protein product is CANSFRGNTEAFF.

In its sample, this clonotype was seen many times. V is TRBV7-9 and J is TRBJ2-3; 16 bases align to TRBD2. The CDR3 extends over 21 amino acids. From germline, CDR1 is SEHNR and CDR2 FQNEAQ (reference sequence). V lost 5 bases and J lost 3; bases outside the gene matches: 17. CDR3 loop: CASSPSAGTSGGAGETDTQYF. The CDR3 DNA reads as TGTGCCAGCAGCCCCAGCGCTGGGACTAGCGGGGGGGCCGGTGAAACAGATACGCAGTATTTT.